Following are 17 T cell receptor beta chains from one sample sequenced in a study of blood T cell repertoires in COVID-19. Measured with immunoSEQ multiplex PCR; TCRdb has only the in-frame clones, and not every one. The sample contains approximately 200,000 clones, approximately 88% of which appear only once. Material: peripheral blood. These TCRs come from a woman in her twenties or thirties with acute or convalescent COVID-19.

The J gene is TRBJ2-7, the V gene TRBV5-8; D gene unclear. The CDR3 loop spans 13 amino acids. The V gene lost 6 bases and the J gene lost 0 bases, with 10 bases spanning the gap. CDR1 and CDR2 from the germline V gene are SGHTS and YDEGEE. Here the CDR3 reads CASTYVISYEQYF. The CDR3 bases are TGTGCCAGCACCTACGTAATCTCCTACGAGCAGTACTTC.

This chain connects TRBV5-5 to TRBJ1-5, with 7 bases that match TRBD1. This CDR3 has 14 amino acids. The V gene end was trimmed by 1 base and the J gene end by 8 bases; junction bases not matched to a gene: 6. Germline CDR1 reads SGHKS; CDR2 reads YYEKEE (reference sequence). CDR3 in amino acids: CASSLLGQKEPQHF. The CDR3 DNA sequence: TGTGCCAGCAGCTTGCTGGGACAGAAAGAGCCCCAGCATTTT.

The chain employs TRBV28 and TRBJ1-5; tentative D call: TRBD1 (6 bases). Germline values: CDR1 MDHEN, CDR2 SYDVKM. This CDR3 comprises 15 residues. Between the trimmed V and J ends, which lost 5 bases and 3 bases, there was a span of 14 bases. The CDR3 bases are TGTGCCAGCAGTCTCCCCGACAGGATCAATCAGCCCCAGCATTTT. Its protein is CASSLPDRINQPQHF.

The V gene is TRBV6-6, the J gene TRBJ2-5; D gene ambiguous. From germline, CDR1 is MNHNY and CDR2 SVGAGI (reference sequence). The CDR3 contains 15 residues. Deletions cut 8 bases from V and 4 bases from J, with 20 bases between. The CDR3 is CASSLDSIQGETQYF. The CDR3 coding sequence is TGTGCCAGCTCCTTAGACTCCATTCAAGGAGAGACCCAGTACTTC.

The rearrangement joins TRBV7-2 to TRBJ2-3; D gene unclear. This CDR3 has 13 amino acids. Germline CDR1 reads SGHTA; CDR2 reads FQGNSA. Trimming pared 4 bases from V and 9 bases from J, leaving 14 bases between. DNA for the CDR3: TGTGCCAGCAGCTACTTCGGTGGAGCGACGCAGTATTTT. Amino acid sequence: CASSYFGGATQYF.

This clone was recorded once. V is TRBV6-1 and J is TRBJ2-2; 7 bases are a match to TRBD2. The CDR3 has 16 amino acids. Trimming cost V 4 bases and J 7 bases; bases outside gene matches: 12. Germline CDR1 and CDR2: MNHNS and SASEGT. CDR3 region: CASSAERGLLGGELFF. CDR3 in DNA: TGTGCCAGCAGTGCCGAGCGGGGACTATTAGGCGGGGAGCTGTTTTTT.

This chain joins TRBV6-6 and TRBJ1-5; a possible D gene is TRBD1 (6 bases). Germline V gene sequence: CDR1 MNHNY, CDR2 SVGAGI (reference sequence). The V end was cut by 8 bases, the J end by 2 bases, with 10 bases between. There are 13 residues in the CDR3. The CDR3 sequence: CASVSGGNQPQHF. CDR3 DNA sequence: TGTGCCAGCGTTTCAGGGGGCAATCAGCCCCAGCATTTT.

The chain recombines TRBV7-9 with TRBJ2-4, with TRBD2 matching over 10 bases. The CDR3 covers 16 residues. Trimming cost V 5 bases and J 0 bases; bases outside gene matches: 4. Germline V CDR1 and CDR2: SEHNR, FQNEAQ (reference sequence). The CDR3 loop reads CASSPGLAVAKNIQYF. CDR3 nucleotides: TGTGCCAGCAGCCCCGGACTAGCGGTAGCCAAAAACATTCAGTACTTC.

The rearrangement uses TRBV3-1 (or the pseudogene TRBV3-2) and TRBJ2-2; TRBD1 matches 9 bases. CDR1 is LGHDT, CDR2 YNNKEL, per germline (reference sequence). The CDR3 is 15 residues long. The V and J ends lost 5 bases and 7 bases, in that order; junction bases with no gene match: 8. The CDR3 spells CASSARDRVLGELFF. CDR3 nucleotide sequence: TGTGCCAGCAGCGCTCGGGACAGGGTCCTCGGGGAGCTGTTTTTT.

This clone appeared once. The rearrangement joins TRBV23-1 to TRBJ2-5; unclear D gene. TRBV23-1 is identified as an open reading frame with a role that is uncertain. The CDR3 loop spans 14 amino acids. Between the trimmed V and J ends, which lost 4 bases and 9 bases, there was a span of 18 bases. CDR3: CASSPRGTHLSQYF. CDR3 DNA sequence: TGCGCCAGCAGTCCACGAGGAACCCACTTGTCCCAGTACTTC.

This chain joins TRBV11-2 and TRBJ2-3; 11 bases fit TRBD2. The germline V gene encodes CDR1 SGHAT and CDR2 FQNNGV. The CDR3 has 18 amino acids. V lost 6 bases to trimming and J lost 0 bases; unmatched junction nucleotides: 11. This CDR3 reads CASSSGASGRYSTDTQYF. The DNA for the CDR3 is TGTGCCAGCAGTTCCGGCGCTAGCGGGAGGTATAGCACAGATACGCAGTATTTT.

This clone is a singleton in its sample. The rearrangement links TRBV2 to TRBJ1-6, with D uncertain. Trimming removed 9 bases from V and 4 bases from J, with 13 bases in between. The germline CDR1 and CDR2 sequences are SNHLY and FYNNEI. The CDR3 extends over 14 amino acids. The CDR3 region is CASTASGYNSPLHF. For the CDR3, the DNA is TGTGCCAGTACAGCCTCGGGGTATAATTCACCCCTCCACTTT.

The DNA for the CDR3 is TGTGCCAGCAAAGACATGTCGGGGGCCCAGTACTTC. It specifies CASKDMSGAQYF. The V gene is TRBV11-2, the J gene TRBJ2-5; weak D call: TRBD2 (6 bases). Germline CDR1 and CDR2: SGHAT and FQNNGV. CDR3 size: 12 residues. V lost 7 bases and J lost 9, with 15 bases in between.

This clone was observed a single time. The rearrangement uses TRBV4-1 and TRBJ1-4, with no clear D. The CDR3 is 13 amino acids. Trimming removed 1 base from V and 6 bases from J, with 6 bases in between. CDR1 and CDR2 (germline): MGHRA, YSYEKL. The CDR3 sequence: CASSQGYYEKLFF. In DNA form, the CDR3 reads TGCGCCAGCAGCCAAGGATACTATGAAAAACTGTTTTTT.

This clone was seen only once. The chain recombines TRBV6-1 with TRBJ2-7; 8 nucleotides line up with TRBD2. The V gene's germline CDR1 is MNHNS and CDR2 SASEGT. CDR3 size: 16 residues. The trim removed 2 bases at V and 5 bases at J, leaving 11 bases unmatched. The CDR3 coding sequence is TGTGCCAGCAGTGAATACACTAGCGGAGACACCAACGAGCAGTACTTC. It translates to CASSEYTSGDTNEQYF.

The chain couples TRBV5-1 to TRBJ2-7, with 7 nucleotides matching TRBD1. This CDR3 has 15 residues. Germline-derived CDR1 and CDR2 are SGHRS and YFSETQ. Losses at the gene ends were 5 bases for V and 0 bases for J; bases not matched to a gene: 8. CDR3 amino acids: CASSPDRLSSYEQYF. The CDR3 DNA reads TGCGCCAGCAGTCCGGACAGGCTGAGCTCCTACGAGCAGTACTTC.

This clone was seen a handful of times. The V and J genes are TRBV18 and TRBJ1-4; the match to TRBD1 covers 8 bases. CDR1 is KGHSH and CDR2 is LQKENI in the germline V gene. The CDR3 covers 15 residues. Trimming took 1 base from V and 6 from J; bases not matched to a gene: 4. The CDR3 DNA is TGTGCCAGCTCACCACTTACAGGGGGTCATGAAAAACTGTTTTTT. The encoded protein is CASSPLTGGHEKLFF.